The present entry profiles one T cell receptor (beta chain) with its context. Its antigen remains unidentified. This entry belongs to a study of cytomegalovirus exposure and HLA in healthy donors. Study-wide background: Within the Caucasian-associated ancestry cluster were under 85% of the approximately 390 genotyped donors.

The study, taken as a whole, reports: Reports indicate that TCR beta sequences accurately predicted the HLA-A and HLA-B alleles of most subjects. Within an earlier analysis, most TCR beta V segments proved productive either about 90% or about 30% of the time.

PCR used 60 Vbeta primers and 13 Jbeta primers. This table comes from immunoSEQ multiplex PCR, and its TCRdb copy is limited to in-frame clones, with some not included. This table has more than 110,000 clones, approximately 73% appearing once. V was cut by 11 bases and J by 7 bases, with 17 bases left in between. This CDR3 has 12 residues. Germline values: CDR1 LNHDA, CDR2 SQIVND (reference sequence). This receptor was identified in a human donor in good health. This chain joins TRBV19 and TRBJ1-1, with D possibly matching TRBD1 (6 bases). Sequenced: PBMCs. The CDR3 sequence: CAVRRGRGEAFF. Written as DNA, the CDR3 is TGTGCCGTCAGGCGGGGGCGCGGTGAAGCTTTCTTT.